A selection of T cell receptor beta chains follows, all from one sample in a study of blood T cells in healthy people across ages. TCRdb reanalysed the 5' RACE reads using MiXCR and keeps one entry per CDR3 protein. The sample consists of about 650,000 distinct CDR3 sequences, 32% of them appearing once. What was sequenced was blood. The receptors stem from a woman of 80 years or more in good health. The CDR3 runs from the conserved cysteine through the conserved F or W. Each record gives: clone size, D gene, J gene, V gene, CDR3 protein, CDR3 DNA. The D gene is left open where the match is weak. Not every row has a clone size; where given, it reads once, few, many or a size class.

many	TRBD1	TRBJ2-1	TRBV7-3	CASSLVGGQGYWSEQFF	TGTGCCAGCAGCTTAGTTGGGGGACAGGGTTATTGGAGTGAGCAGTTCTTC
NA	TRBD2	TRBJ2-1	TRBV7-2	CASSSLGASGTSANEQFF	TGTGCCAGCAGCTCACTAGGCGCCTCCGGGACTAGCGCGAATGAGCAGTTCTTC
many	TRBD1	TRBJ2-7	TRBV20-1	CSARDGTGRDEQYF	TGCAGTGCTAGAGACGGGACAGGGAGAGACGAGCAGTACTTC
NA	TRBD2	TRBJ2-1	TRBV29-1	CSVASGTSGRGGNNEQFF	TGCAGCGTCGCCTCCGGGACTAGCGGGAGAGGAGGGAACAATGAGCAGTTCTTC
NA	NA	TRBJ1-2	TRBV20-1	CSARREIPNYGYTF	TGCAGTGCCCGAAGGGAGATCCCTAACTATGGCTACACCTTC
NA	TRBD1	TRBJ1-4	TRBV10-3	CAISQGVATNEKLFF	TGTGCCATCAGTCAGGGGGTGGCAACTAATGAAAAACTGTTTTTT
NA	NA	TRBJ2-7	TRBV20-1	CSAREQGRVAYEQYF	TGCAGTGCTAGAGAACAGGGAAGGGTCGCCTACGAGCAGTACTTC
many	NA	TRBJ2-7	TRBV7-2	CASSYQRIYEQYF	TGTGCCAGCAGCTATCAACGGATCTACGAGCAGTACTTC
few	TRBD1	TRBJ2-5	TRBV6-2/TRBV6-3	CASSRTGVMKTQYF	TGTGCCAGCAGCAGAACAGGGGTAATGAAGACCCAGTACTTC
NA	TRBD1	TRBJ2-1	TRBV5-1	CASSSGGTGAYNEQFF	TGCGCCAGCAGCTCGGGAGGGACAGGGGCCTACAATGAGCAGTTCTTC
NA	NA	TRBJ2-7	TRBV20-1	CSARKAPYEQYF	TGCAGTGCTAGAAAGGCCCCCTACGAGCAGTACTTC
NA	NA	TRBJ2-7	TRBV2	CASSRDPTKYF	TGTGCCAGCAGCCGGGACCCCACGAAGTACTTC
NA	TRBD1	TRBJ1-4	TRBV9	CASSAIGGSGEKLFF	TGTGCCAGCAGCGCAATAGGGGGCTCTGGTGAAAAACTGTTTTTT
many	NA	TRBJ2-1	TRBV5-1	CASSPLPRIDEQFF	TGCGCCAGCAGCCCCCTCCCCAGGATCGATGAGCAGTTCTTC
many	NA	TRBJ2-7	TRBV27	CASSLGIRDGYSYEQYF	TGTGCCAGCAGTTTAGGGATCCGGGACGGATACTCCTACGAGCAGTACTTC
many	NA	TRBJ1-1	TRBV7-2	CASSLDPNTEAFF	TGCGCCAGCAGCTTGGACCCGAACACTGAAGCTTTCTTT